This T cell receptor beta chain stems from a study of regulatory T cells in long-lasting Graves disease. This clonotype was observed a few times. Its antigen is still unknown. The CDR3 sequence is 15 residues long. Germline V gene data show CDR1 as MGHRA and CDR2 as YSYEKL. V lost 0 bases and J lost 4; bases outside the gene matches: 5. Assembly of TCR beta libraries relied on iRepertoire HTBI primers together with Arm-PCR of CDR3 regions. TCRdb redid the calling of the multiplex PCR reads with MiXCR, one entry per CDR3 protein. The table has 400,000 to 500,000 distinct CDR3 sequences, approximately 15% seen once; the top ten hold over 7%. Study conclusions and caveats: Favored usage of TRBV28, TRBJ1-2 and TRBJ2-5 was recorded in persistent disease.

Time point denoted: newly diagnosed GD, antithyroid drugs for less than 3 months. The authors made the TCR library using RNA they extracted from PBMCs. This same sample was also taken into another study, of T cells in Graves' hyperthyroidism and ophthalmopathy. From that second work: Every diagnosis used clinical symptoms, serum thyroxine and TRAb, thyroid ultrasound and orbital computed tomography. First-round RT-PCR with HTBI primers amplified the TCR CDR3 region. Patients with ophthalmopathy were separated from those with stable hyperthyroidism by a 13 V-J model.

This chain links TRBV4-1 with TRBJ2-5, with 7 bases that match TRBD1. This receptor was identified in a woman aged 40 to 50 with Graves disease. The sample was peripheral blood mononuclear cells (PBMCs), taken at new diagnosis, from a patient treated with antithyroid drugs. The CDR3 DNA reads TGCGCCAGCAGCCAAGATAGCCGACAGGGAGAGACCCAGTACTTC. Its protein is CASSQDSRQGETQYF.